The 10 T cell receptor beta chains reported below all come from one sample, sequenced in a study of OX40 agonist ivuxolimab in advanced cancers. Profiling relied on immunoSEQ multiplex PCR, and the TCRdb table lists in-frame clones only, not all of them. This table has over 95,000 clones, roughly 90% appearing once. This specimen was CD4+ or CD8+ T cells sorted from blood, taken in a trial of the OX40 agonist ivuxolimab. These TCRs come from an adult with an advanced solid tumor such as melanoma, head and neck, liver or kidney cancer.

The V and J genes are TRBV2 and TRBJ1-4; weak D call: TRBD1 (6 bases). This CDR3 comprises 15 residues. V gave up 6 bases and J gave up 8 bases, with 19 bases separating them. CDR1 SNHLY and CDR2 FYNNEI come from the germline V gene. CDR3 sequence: CASRPLEAGAEKLFF. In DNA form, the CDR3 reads TGTGCCAGCAGGCCTTTAGAGGCAGGGGCGGAAAAACTGTTTTTT.

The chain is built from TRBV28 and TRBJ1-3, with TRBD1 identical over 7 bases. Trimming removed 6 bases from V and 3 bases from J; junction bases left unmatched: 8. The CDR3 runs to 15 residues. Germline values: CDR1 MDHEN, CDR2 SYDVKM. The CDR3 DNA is TGTGCCAGCAGCGGCTGGCAGGGGGTTGGAAACACCATATATTTT. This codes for CASSGWQGVGNTIYF.

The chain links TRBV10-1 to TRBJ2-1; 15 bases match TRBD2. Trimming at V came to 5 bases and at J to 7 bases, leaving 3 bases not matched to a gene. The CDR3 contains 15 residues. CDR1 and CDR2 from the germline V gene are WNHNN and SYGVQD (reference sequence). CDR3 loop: CASSSGTSGGNEQFF. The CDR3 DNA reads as TGCGCCAGCAGTTCCGGGACTAGCGGGGGGAATGAGCAGTTCTTC.

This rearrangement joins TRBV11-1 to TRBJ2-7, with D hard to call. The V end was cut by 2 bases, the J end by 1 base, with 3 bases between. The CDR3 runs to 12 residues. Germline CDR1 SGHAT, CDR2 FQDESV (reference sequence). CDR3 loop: CASSLTSYEQYF. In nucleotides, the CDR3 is TGTGCCAGCAGCTTAACGTCCTACGAGCAGTACTTC.

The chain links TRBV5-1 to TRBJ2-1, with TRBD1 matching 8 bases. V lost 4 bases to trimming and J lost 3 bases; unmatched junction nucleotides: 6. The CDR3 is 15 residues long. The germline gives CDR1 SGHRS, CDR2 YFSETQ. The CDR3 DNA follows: TGCGCCAGCAGCATCTCCGGGACAGGCTACAATGAGCAGTTCTTC. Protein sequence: CASSISGTGYNEQFF.

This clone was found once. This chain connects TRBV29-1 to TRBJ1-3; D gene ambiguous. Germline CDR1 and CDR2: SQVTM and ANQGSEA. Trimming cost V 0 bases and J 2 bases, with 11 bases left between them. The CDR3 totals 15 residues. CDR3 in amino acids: CSVEDPHLPGNTIYF. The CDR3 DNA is TGCAGCGTTGAAGACCCACATCTCCCTGGAAACACCATATATTTT. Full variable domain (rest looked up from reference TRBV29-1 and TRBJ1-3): SAVISQKPSRDICQRGTSLTIQCQVDSQVTMMFWYRQQPGQSLTLIATANQGSEATYESGFVIDKFPISRPNLTFSTLTVSNMSPEDSSIYLCSVEDPHLPGNTIYFGEGSWLTVV.

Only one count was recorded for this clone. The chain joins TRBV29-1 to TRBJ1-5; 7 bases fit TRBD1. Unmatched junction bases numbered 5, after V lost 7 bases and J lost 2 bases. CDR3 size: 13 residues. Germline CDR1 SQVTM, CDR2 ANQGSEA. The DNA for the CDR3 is TGCAGCGCTGGACAGGCCGGCAATCAGCCCCAGCATTTT. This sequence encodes CSAGQAGNQPQHF.

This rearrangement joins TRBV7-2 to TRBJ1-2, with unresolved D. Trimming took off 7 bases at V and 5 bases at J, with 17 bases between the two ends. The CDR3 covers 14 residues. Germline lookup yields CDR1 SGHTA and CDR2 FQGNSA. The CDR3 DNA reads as TGTGCCAGCACCCCCCCGCCGGGCCTATATGGCTACACCTTC. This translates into CASTPPPGLYGYTF.

The CDR3, as DNA: TGTGCCAGCAGCTACCAACCCCGGGTAACCAATGAGCAGTTCTTC. Amino acids: CASSYQPRVTNEQFF. The chain combines TRBV7-3 with TRBJ2-1, with D uncertain. V lost 4 bases and J lost 6, with 16 bases in between. Per the germline V gene, CDR1 is SGHTA and CDR2 is FQGTGA. This CDR3 is built from 15 residues.

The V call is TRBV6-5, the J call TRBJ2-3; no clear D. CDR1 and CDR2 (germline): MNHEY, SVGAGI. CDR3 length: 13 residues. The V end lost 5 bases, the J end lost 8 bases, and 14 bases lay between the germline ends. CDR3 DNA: TGTGCCAGCAGTCCCCGGCCAGATGGTACGCAGTATTTT. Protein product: CASSPRPDGTQYF.